One sample yielded the 28 T cell receptor beta chains listed below, sequenced in a study of T cell responses to AZD1222 COVID-19 vaccine. Method: immunoSEQ multiplex PCR; TCRdb's copy keeps in-frame clones and lacks some. Here the sample spans some 130,000 clones, over 75% being singletons. This material consisted of peripheral blood, taken on day 0 of MenACWY control vaccination. The receptor set was obtained from an adult in good health.

The chain uses TRBV2 and TRBJ1-2; D is ambiguous. Germline CDR1 and CDR2: SNHLY and FYNNEI. The CDR3 has 11 amino acids. V was clipped by 7 bases and J by 8 bases, with 11 bases between them. CDR3 sequence: CASTSLGGYTF. The CDR3 coding sequence is TGTGCCAGCACCTCCCTTGGGGGCTACACCTTC.

J is TRBJ1-6 and V is TRBV18, with D possibly being TRBD1 (5 bases). Trimming removed 3 bases from V and 5 bases from J, with 11 bases in between. This CDR3 has 15 residues. Germline V gives CDR1 KGHSH, CDR2 LQKENI. The CDR3 coding sequence is TGTGCCAGCTCACCGACCCCCAGGGATAATTCACCCCTCCACTTT. Residues: CASSPTPRDNSPLHF.

This clone was detected a few times. The chain carries TRBV6-5 and TRBJ1-5; a possible D gene is TRBD1 (5 bases). CDR1 is MNHEY, CDR2 SVGAGI, per germline. The CDR3 covers 15 residues. Trimming removed 7 bases from V and 0 bases from J, with 13 bases in between. CDR3 nucleotide sequence: TGTGCCAGCATTCGGGACGTTAATAGCAATCAGCCCCAGCATTTT. Translating it yields CASIRDVNSNQPQHF.

This chain uses TRBV3-1 (or the pseudogene TRBV3-2) with TRBJ2-3; 10 bases fit TRBD1. In germline, CDR1 is LGHDT, CDR2 YNNKEL (reference sequence). The V and J ends lost 3 bases and 11 bases, in that order; junction bases with no gene match: 14. The CDR3 is 16 residues long. The CDR3 here is CASSQTIGTGAGGQYF. The CDR3 nucleotides are TGTGCCAGCAGCCAGACCATAGGGACAGGGGCCGGGGGGCAGTATTTT.

This sequence joins TRBV5-6 and TRBJ1-5, with D possibly being TRBD1 (6 bases). CDR3 length: 15 amino acids. Looked up from germline, CDR1 is SGHDT and CDR2 is YYEEEE. Trimming took off 5 bases at V and 5 bases at J, with 17 bases between the two ends. The CDR3 protein is CASSYLGGPHQPQHF. The CDR3 region has the DNA TGTGCCAGCAGTTACCTAGGGGGGCCTCATCAGCCCCAGCATTTT.

This chain uses TRBV18 with TRBJ2-3, with D perhaps TRBD1 or TRBD2 (5 bases each). V dropped 0 bases and J dropped 1 base, with 8 bases sitting between them. The CDR3 has 15 amino acids. Germline CDR1 reads KGHSH; CDR2 reads LQKENI. CDR3 sequence (DNA): TGTGCCAGCTCACCACCCAGGGACCGCACAGATACGCAGTATTTT. This translates into CASSPPRDRTDTQYF.

The gene calls are TRBV7-9 and TRBJ1-1; TRBD1 matches 10 bases. CDR1 is SEHNR, CDR2 FQNEAQ, per germline (reference sequence). The trim removed 7 bases at V and 7 bases at J, leaving 9 bases unmatched. The CDR3 covers 14 residues. CDR3 coding DNA: TGTGCCAGCACCAAAGACAGGGGGCGTTATGAAGCTTTCTTT. The encoded protein is CASTKDRGRYEAFF.

V and J are TRBV5-4 and TRBJ2-3; 10 bases are a match to TRBD2. The CDR3 has 16 residues. The germline CDR1 and CDR2 sequences are SGHNT and YYREEE (reference sequence). The V gene end was trimmed by 2 bases and the J gene end by 4 bases; junction bases not matched to a gene: 7. The CDR3 protein is CASSLEASGSSDTQYF. As DNA, the CDR3 is TGTGCCAGCAGCTTAGAGGCTAGCGGGAGTTCAGATACGCAGTATTTT.

V and J are TRBV10-1 and TRBJ2-1, with D possibly matching TRBD2 (5 bases). The V and J ends lost 9 bases and 3 bases respectively, with 12 bases between them. This CDR3 has 13 residues. Germline loops: CDR1 WNHNN, CDR2 SYGVQD (reference sequence). CDR3 nucleotide sequence: TGCGCCAGACTTAGCGCCGACTACAATGAGCAGTTCTTC. Encoded protein: CARLSADYNEQFF.

The chain is built from TRBV7-9 and TRBJ2-3; the D gene is possibly TRBD2 (6 bases). CDR3 size: 15 residues. V shed 1 base and J shed 4 bases, with 12 bases lying between them. The germline gives CDR1 SEHNR, CDR2 FQNEAQ (reference sequence). The CDR3, as DNA: TGTGCCAGCAGCTTAGGGCGGGAAGCGGCAGATACGCAGTATTTT. Amino acid sequence: CASSLGREAADTQYF. Complete variable domain (other parts from reference TRBV7-9 and TRBJ2-3): DTGVSQNPRHKITKRGQNVTFRCDPISEHNRLYWYRQTLGQGPEFLTYFQNEAQLEKSRLLSDRFSAERPKGSFSTLEIQRTEQGDSAMYLCASSLGREAADTQYFGPGTRLTVL.

In its sample, this clone was seen a few times. The chain couples TRBV11-2 to TRBJ2-7; 12 nucleotides align to TRBD1. Looked up from germline, CDR1 is SGHAT and CDR2 is FQNNGV. V was clipped by 2 bases and J by 6 bases; unmatched bases: 5. The CDR3 totals 15 residues. CDR3 nucleotide sequence: TGTGCCAGCAGCTTACCCTGGGACAGGGGGCCCGAGCAGTACTTC. Its translation is CASSLPWDRGPEQYF.

V usage is TRBV2 and J usage is TRBJ1-5; D is undetermined. V was trimmed by 7 bases and J by 1 base, leaving 11 bases between them. The germline CDR1 and CDR2 sequences are SNHLY and FYNNEI. CDR3 length: 14 amino acids. The CDR3 coding sequence is TGTGCCAGCAAAGGTGACGGGAGCAATCAGCCCCAGCATTTT. It specifies CASKGDGSNQPQHF.

The rearrangement uses TRBV6-1 and TRBJ1-4; tentative D call: TRBD1 (5 bases). Trimming shortened V by 4 bases and J by 1 base, and 13 bases separated the two germline ends. This CDR3 region has 16 residues. The germline V gene has CDR1 MNHNS and CDR2 SASEGT. The CDR3 loop reads CASSGRTGRTNEKLFF. As DNA, the CDR3 is TGTGCCAGCAGTGGACGGACGGGACGAACTAATGAAAAACTGTTTTTT.

The chain employs TRBV28 and TRBJ2-7; D call uncertain. V shed 7 bases and J shed 0 bases, with 10 bases lying between them. This CDR3 is 13 amino acids long. Germline CDR1 reads MDHEN; CDR2 reads SYDVKM. CDR3 in DNA: TGTGCCAGCACCGTCCCCAGCTCCTACGAGCAGTACTTC. Its protein is CASTVPSSYEQYF.

This rearrangement joins TRBV5-1 to TRBJ1-5; TRBD1 is a possible D gene (6 bases). Germline V gene lookup returns CDR1 SGHRS and CDR2 YFSETQ. V lost 3 bases and J lost 4, with 14 bases in between. There are 15 residues in the CDR3. This CDR3 is CASSWGTTGNQPQHF. For the CDR3, the DNA is TGCGCCAGCAGCTGGGGGACAACGGGAAATCAGCCCCAGCATTTT.

This clone was observed a handful of times. The chain joins TRBV28 to TRBJ2-7, with D hard to call. This CDR3 comprises 15 residues. Germline CDR1 and CDR2: MDHEN and SYDVKM. V gave up 5 bases and J gave up 2 bases, with 16 bases separating them. Here the CDR3 reads CASSVGSRVPYEQYF. The DNA of the CDR3 is TGTGCCAGCAGTGTGGGGTCCCGTGTCCCCTACGAGCAGTACTTC.

J is TRBJ2-7 and V is TRBV2; 11 bases are shared with TRBD1. The CDR3 spans 15 residues. V was pared by 8 bases and J by 5 bases, with 11 bases of the junction left unmatched. From germline, CDR1 is SNHLY and CDR2 FYNNEI. CDR3 region: CASAKGQGGGNEQYF. For the CDR3, the DNA is TGTGCCAGCGCAAAGGGACAGGGGGGAGGAAACGAGCAGTACTTC.

The CDR3 loop is CASSPGGAINQPQHF. The CDR3 DNA reads TGTGCCAGCTCACCGGGAGGGGCCATCAATCAGCCCCAGCATTTT. The rearrangement uses TRBV18 and TRBJ1-5; D possibly corresponds to TRBD1 (5 bases). V was trimmed by 3 bases and J by 3 bases, leaving 12 bases between them. Germline V gene lookup returns CDR1 KGHSH and CDR2 LQKENI. This CDR3 region has 15 residues.

The CDR3 DNA reads TGCAGCGTTGGAGGAGACAGGGGCTACGAGCAGTACTTC. Its translation is CSVGGDRGYEQYF. The V gene is TRBV29-1, the J gene TRBJ2-7, with 8 bases fitting TRBD1. The CDR3 contains 13 residues. Germline values: CDR1 SQVTM, CDR2 ANQGSEA. Trimming at V came to 4 bases and at J to 3 bases, leaving 5 bases not matched to a gene.

J is TRBJ2-1 and V is TRBV5-6; 8 bases agree with TRBD1. V shed 4 bases, J shed 4 bases, and the junction held 4 bases outside the gene matches. The length of the CDR3 is 14 residues. Germline CDR1 is SGHDT and CDR2 is YYEEEE. CDR3 DNA: TGTGCCAGCAGCCCCGGGACAGGTTACAATGAGCAGTTCTTC. This gives the protein CASSPGTGYNEQFF.

The gene calls are TRBV11-3 and TRBJ2-1, with TRBD2 identical over 11 bases. This CDR3 spans 18 amino acids. Looked up from germline, CDR1 is SGHNT and CDR2 is YENEEA. After removal of 5 bases from V and 4 bases from J, the junction contained 13 bases not matched to a gene. CDR3 nucleotides: TGTGCCAGCAGCCCCGCTCCTCTCCTAGCGGGAGGATACAATGAGCAGTTCTTC. Translated, it gives CASSPAPLLAGGYNEQFF. The full variable domain, its missing parts supplied by reference TRBV11-3 and TRBJ2-1, is EAGVVQSPRYKIIEKKQPVAFWCNPISGHNTLYWYLQNLGQGPELLIRYENEEAVDDSQLPKDRFSAERLKGVDSTLKIQPAELGDSAVYLCASSPAPLLAGGYNEQFFGPGTRLTVL.

The rearrangement links TRBV3-1 (or the pseudogene TRBV3-2) to TRBJ1-4; 11 bases match TRBD1. Germline values: CDR1 LGHDT, CDR2 YNNKEL (reference sequence). Trimming at V came to 0 bases and at J to 6 bases, leaving 3 bases not matched to a gene. The CDR3 extends over 16 amino acids. The CDR3 loop is CASSQEGQGVYEKLFF. For the CDR3, the DNA is TGTGCCAGCAGCCAAGAGGGACAGGGGGTGTATGAAAAACTGTTTTTT.

The genes are TRBV6-2 or TRBV6-3 and TRBJ2-3; 7 bases align to TRBD1. J was trimmed by 2 bases and V by 6 bases; bases with no gene match: 8. Germline CDR1 is MNHEY and CDR2 is SVGEGT. The CDR3 sequence is 15 residues long. The CDR3 DNA follows: TGTGCCAGCAGCAAGGTGACAGGGTTCACAGATACGCAGTATTTT. Translated, it gives CASSKVTGFTDTQYF.

As for this clone: One end of the junction is discordant with germline, which a read error may explain. The gene calls are TRBV28 and TRBJ1-5; no firm D call. CDR3 length: 13 amino acids. Germline CDR1 MDHEN, CDR2 SYDVKM. The CDR3 region has the DNA TGTGCCAGCAGTTTAGGCTACAATCGGCCCCAGCATTTT. Protein product: CASSLGYNRPQHF. The whole variable domain, remainder taken from reference TRBV28 and TRBJ1-5, is DVKVTQSSRYLVKRTGEKVFLECVQDMDHENMFWYRQDPGLGLRLIYFSYDVKMKEKGDIPEGYSVSREKKERFSLILESASTNQTSMYLCASSLGYNRPQHFGDGTRLSIL.

This chain connects TRBV7-3 to TRBJ2-5; D is possibly TRBD1 or TRBD2 (5 bases each). This CDR3 has 13 amino acids. Per the germline V gene, CDR1 is SGHTA and CDR2 is FQGTGA. V was cut by 5 bases and J by 1 base, with 8 bases left in between. The CDR3 region is CASSPGTQETQYF. The CDR3 coding sequence is TGTGCCAGCAGCCCCGGGACCCAAGAGACCCAGTACTTC.

The V and J genes are TRBV5-4 and TRBJ1-2; TRBD1 matches at 9 bases. The V gene's germline CDR1 is SGHNT and CDR2 YYREEE (reference sequence). The CDR3 extends over 15 amino acids. Trimming took 4 bases from V and 2 from J; bases not matched to a gene: 6. CDR3 in DNA: TGTGCCAGCAGCCAGGAGGACAGGGGAAACTATGGCTACACCTTC. Its protein is CASSQEDRGNYGYTF.

The rearrangement joins TRBV15 to TRBJ2-3, with unresolved D. V was trimmed by 2 bases and J by 3 bases, leaving 0 bases between them. This CDR3 has 11 residues. CDR1 is LNHNV and CDR2 is YYDKDF in the germline V gene (reference sequence). CDR3 region: CATSRTDTQYF. In DNA, the CDR3 is TGTGCCACCAGCAGAACAGATACGCAGTATTTT.

This chain links TRBV6-6 with TRBJ1-3, with 8 bases that match TRBD1. V gave up 4 bases and J gave up 4 bases; unmatched junction bases: 3. This CDR3 region has 14 residues. From germline, CDR1 is MNHNY and CDR2 SVGAGI (reference sequence). DNA of the CDR3: TGTGCCAGCAGTTCAGGGGGCACAGGAAACACCATATATTTT. It encodes CASSSGGTGNTIYF.